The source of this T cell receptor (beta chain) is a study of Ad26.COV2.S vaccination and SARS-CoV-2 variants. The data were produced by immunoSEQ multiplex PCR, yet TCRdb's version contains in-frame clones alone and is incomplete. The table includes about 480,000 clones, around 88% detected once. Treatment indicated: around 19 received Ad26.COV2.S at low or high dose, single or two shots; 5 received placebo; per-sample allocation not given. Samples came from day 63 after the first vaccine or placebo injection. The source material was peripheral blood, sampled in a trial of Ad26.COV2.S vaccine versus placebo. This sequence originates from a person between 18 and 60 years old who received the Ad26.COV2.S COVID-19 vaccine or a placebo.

In nucleotides, the CDR3 is TGTGCCAGCAGCGTAGTTTTAGGGGGGGAGCAGTACTTC. Protein sequence: CASSVVLGGEQYF. The genes are TRBV9 and TRBJ2-7, with D possibly being TRBD1 or TRBD2 (6 bases each). CDR3 length equals 13 residues. Trimming pared 0 bases from V and 7 bases from J, leaving 11 bases between. Germline V gives CDR1 SGDLS, CDR2 YYNGEE. Full variable domain (outside the CDR3, taken from reference TRBV9 and TRBJ2-7): DSGVTQTPKHLITATGQRVTLRCSPRSGDLSVYWYQQSLDQGLQFLIQYYNGEERAKGNILERFSAQQFPDLHSELNLSSLELGDSALYFCASSVVLGGEQYFGPGTRLTVT.